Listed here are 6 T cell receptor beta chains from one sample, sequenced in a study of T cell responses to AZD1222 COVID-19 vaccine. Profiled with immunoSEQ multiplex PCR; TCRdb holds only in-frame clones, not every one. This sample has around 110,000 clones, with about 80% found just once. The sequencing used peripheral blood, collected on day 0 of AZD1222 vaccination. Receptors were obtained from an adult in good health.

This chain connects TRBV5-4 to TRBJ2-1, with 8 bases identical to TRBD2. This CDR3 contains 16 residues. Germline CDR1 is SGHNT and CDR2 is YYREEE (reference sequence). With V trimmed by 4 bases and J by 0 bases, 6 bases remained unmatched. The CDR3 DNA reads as TGTGCCAGCAGCGGCCAGCGGGGGAGCTCCTACAATGAGCAGTTCTTC. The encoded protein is CASSGQRGSSYNEQFF.

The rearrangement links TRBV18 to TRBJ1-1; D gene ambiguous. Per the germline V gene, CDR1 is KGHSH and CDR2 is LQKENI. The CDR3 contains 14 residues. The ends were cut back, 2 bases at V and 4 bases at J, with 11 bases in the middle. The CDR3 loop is CASSPIGHGTEAFF. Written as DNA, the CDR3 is TGTGCCAGCTCACCAATAGGGCACGGCACTGAAGCTTTCTTT.

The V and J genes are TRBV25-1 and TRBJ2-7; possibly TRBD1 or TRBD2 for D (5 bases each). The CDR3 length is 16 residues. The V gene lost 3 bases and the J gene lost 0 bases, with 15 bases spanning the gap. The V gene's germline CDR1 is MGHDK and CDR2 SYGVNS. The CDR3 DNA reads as TGTGCCAGCAGTGATTGGGGACGCGACAGCTCCTACGAGCAGTACTTC. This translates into CASSDWGRDSSYEQYF.

CDR3 in amino acids: CASSSSGYSYNEQFF. In nucleotides, the CDR3 is TGTGCCAGTTCGTCTAGCGGCTACTCCTACAATGAGCAGTTCTTC. The chain couples TRBV19 to TRBJ2-1; 7 bases match TRBD2. CDR1 is LNHDA and CDR2 is SQIVND in the germline V gene (reference sequence). V lost 8 bases and J lost 0; bases outside the gene matches: 7. The CDR3 runs to 15 residues.

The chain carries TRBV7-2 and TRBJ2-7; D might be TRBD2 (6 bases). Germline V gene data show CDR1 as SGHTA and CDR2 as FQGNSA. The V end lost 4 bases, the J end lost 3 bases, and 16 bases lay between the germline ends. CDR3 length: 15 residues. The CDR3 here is CASSSGVVSVYEQYF. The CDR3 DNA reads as TGTGCCAGCAGCTCGGGAGTAGTCTCAGTCTACGAGCAGTACTTC.

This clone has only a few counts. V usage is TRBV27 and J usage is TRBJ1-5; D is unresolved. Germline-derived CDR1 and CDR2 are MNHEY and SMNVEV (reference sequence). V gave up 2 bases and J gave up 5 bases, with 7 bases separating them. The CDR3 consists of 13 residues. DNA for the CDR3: TGTGCCAGCAGTTTACGGGAGGATCAGCCCCAGCATTTT. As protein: CASSLREDQPQHF.